This T cell receptor beta chain came from a study of blood T cell repertoires in COVID-19. Libraries were prepared by immunoSEQ multiplex PCR; TCRdb keeps only in-frame clonotypes and omits some of them. This sample yields approximately 170,000 clones, of which 93% are seen a single time; around 2% belongs to the top ten. The CDR3 loop spans 16 amino acids. V was shortened by 7 bases and J by 5 bases, with 19 bases between the two germline ends. CDR1 SGHDT and CDR2 YYEEEE come from the germline V gene. The chain employs TRBV5-6 and TRBJ1-6; a possible D gene is TRBD1 (5 bases). The sample was peripheral blood. This receptor was identified in a woman aged 60 to 75 with COVID-19, enrolled during active disease. DNA for the CDR3: TGTGCCAGCGGAAAAGGGGTTGCCAGAAATAATTCACCCCTCCACTTT. Translation gives CASGKGVARNNSPLHF.